Following are 9 T cell receptor beta chains from one sample sequenced in a study of cytomegalovirus exposure and HLA in healthy donors. It was with 60 Vbeta and 13 Jbeta primers that the PCR ran. The assay was immunoSEQ multiplex PCR, and TCRdb's table has in-frame clones only and misses some. Here the sample spans about 120,000 clones, about 59% being singletons. The sample taken for sequencing was PBMCs. The source of these receptors is a woman aged 40-49 years in good health and CMV-seropositive.

The J gene is TRBJ1-2, the V gene TRBV7-9; D gene uncertain. V was pared by 0 bases and J by 4 bases, with 12 bases between. In germline, CDR1 is SEHNR, CDR2 FQNEAQ (reference sequence). The CDR3 sequence is 15 residues long. For the CDR3, the DNA is TGTGCCAGCAGCTTAGCCTCAGAAATGGCCTATGGCTACACCTTC. It is translated as CASSLASEMAYGYTF.

V gene TRBV7-3 combines with J gene TRBJ2-1, with D maybe TRBD2 (6 bases). CDR3 length equals 18 residues. The germline gives CDR1 SGHTA, CDR2 FQGTGA. The V gene lost 1 base and the J gene lost 0 bases, with 16 bases spanning the gap. The CDR3 reads CASSLSSSAGPSYNEQFF. The CDR3, as DNA: TGTGCCAGCAGCTTAAGTTCTAGCGCGGGACCCTCCTACAATGAGCAGTTCTTC.

The chain combines TRBV2 with TRBJ2-5, with no clear D. The J call may not be correct, given that the DNA end is closer to TRBJ2-7. The CDR3 has 13 amino acids. CDR1 is SNHLY and CDR2 is FYNNEI in the germline V gene. The CDR3: CASSLRPLYEQYF. The CDR3 region has the DNA TGTGCCAGCAGTCTGAGGCCCCTCTACGAGCAGTACTTC.

This clone showed up just once. The genes are TRBV7-2 and TRBJ2-1, with 7 nucleotides matching TRBD2. Germline CDR1 and CDR2: SGHTA and FQGNSA. V shed 5 bases, J shed 7 bases, and the junction held 8 bases outside the gene matches. This CDR3 comprises 14 residues. This CDR3 is CASSDSRLANEQFF. CDR3 DNA: TGTGCCAGCAGCGATTCCCGACTAGCTAATGAGCAGTTCTTC.

The chain carries TRBV6-5 and TRBJ1-1, with 7 bases fitting TRBD1. The germline V gene has CDR1 MNHEY and CDR2 SVGAGI. This CDR3 contains 13 residues. V dropped 5 bases and J dropped 11; count of bases not matched to a gene: 11. Here the CDR3 reads CASSTGTARYAFF. CDR3 bases: TGTGCCAGCAGTACTGGGACAGCGCGCTACGCTTTCTTT.

The chain employs TRBV19 and TRBJ2-1, with 9 bases lining up with TRBD1. The trim removed 3 bases at V and 4 bases at J, leaving 4 bases unmatched. CDR1 and CDR2 from the germline V gene are LNHDA and SQIVND (reference sequence). This CDR3 contains 15 residues. The CDR3 DNA reads as TGTGCCAGTAGTATTGGACAGGGGTTATACAATGAGCAGTTCTTC. Residues: CASSIGQGLYNEQFF. The full variable domain, with the rest looked up from reference TRBV19 and TRBJ2-1, is DGGITQSPKYLFRKEGQNVTLSCEQNLNHDAMYWYRQDPGQGLRLIYYSQIVNDFQKGDIAEGYSVSREKKESFPLTVTSAQKNPTAFYLCASSIGQGLYNEQFFGPGTRLTVL.

V is TRBV7-3 and J is TRBJ1-1, with 9 bases that match TRBD1. Germline V CDR1 and CDR2: SGHTA, FQGTGA. This CDR3 is 14 amino acids long. V shed 0 bases and J 4 bases; nucleotides not matched to a gene: 0. CDR3 region: CASSLTTGGTEAFF. The DNA of the CDR3 is TGTGCCAGCAGCTTAACGACAGGGGGCACTGAAGCTTTCTTT.

This clone came up a few times. This chain joins TRBV15 and TRBJ1-4, with 11 bases matching TRBD1. Germline V gene sequence: CDR1 LNHNV, CDR2 YYDKDF (reference sequence). This CDR3 has 14 amino acids. J gave up 8 bases and V 5 bases, and 4 bases lay outside the gene matches. The CDR3 nucleotides read TGTGCCACCAGCGCGGGACAGGGGGAAGAAAAACTGTTTTTT. Translated: CATSAGQGEEKLFF.

The chain carries TRBV30 and TRBJ1-6; 8 bases align to TRBD1. V shed 7 bases, J shed 7 bases, and the junction held 6 bases outside the gene matches. Germline lookup yields CDR1 GTSNPN and CDR2 SVGIG (reference sequence). The CDR3 is 13 residues long. Written as DNA, the CDR3 is TGTGCCTCTGGACAGGGCCTAAATTCACCCCTCCACTTT. Residues: CASGQGLNSPLHF.